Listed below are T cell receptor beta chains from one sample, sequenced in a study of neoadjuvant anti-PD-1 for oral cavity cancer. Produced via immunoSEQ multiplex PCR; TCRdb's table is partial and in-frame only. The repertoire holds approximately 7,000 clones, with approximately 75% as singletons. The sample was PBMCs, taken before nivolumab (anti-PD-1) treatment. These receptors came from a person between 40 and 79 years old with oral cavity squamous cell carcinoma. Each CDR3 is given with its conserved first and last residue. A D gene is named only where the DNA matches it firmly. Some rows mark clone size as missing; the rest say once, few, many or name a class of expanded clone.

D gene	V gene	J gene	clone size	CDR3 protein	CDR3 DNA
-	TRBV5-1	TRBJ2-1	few	CASSQTWNEQFF	TGCGCCAGCAGCCAGACCTGGAATGAGCAGTTCTTC
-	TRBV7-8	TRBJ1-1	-	CASSRGGEVGTEAFF	TGTGCCAGCAGCCGGGGGGGTGAGGTAGGCACTGAAGCTTTCTTT
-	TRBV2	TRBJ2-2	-	CASPGTNTGELFF	TGTGCCAGCCCCGGGACGAACACCGGGGAGCTGTTTTTT
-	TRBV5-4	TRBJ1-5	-	CASSSRGEDQPQHF	TGTGCCAGCAGCTCCAGGGGTGAGGATCAGCCCCAGCATTTT
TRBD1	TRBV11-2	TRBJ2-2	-	CASSLQGARTGELFF	TGTGCCAGCAGCCTTCAGGGGGCTAGGACCGGGGAGCTGTTTTTT
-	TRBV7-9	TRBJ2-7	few	CASSLGHYAYEQYF	TGTGCCAGCAGCTTGGGCCACTACGCCTACGAGCAGTACTTC
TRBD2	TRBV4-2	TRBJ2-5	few	CASSQDLSLGGETQYF	TGTGCCAGCAGCCAAGATCTTAGTTTGGGGGGGGAGACCCAGTACTTC
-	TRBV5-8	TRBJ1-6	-	CASSLGQPDSPLHF	TGTGCCAGCAGCTTGGGGCAGCCTGATTCACCCCTCCACTTT
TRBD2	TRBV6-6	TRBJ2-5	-	CASTHPGGETQYF	TGTGCCAGCACTCACCCGGGGGGGGAGACCCAGTACTTC
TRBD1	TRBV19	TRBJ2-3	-	CASKRQGEADTQYF	TGTGCCAGTAAACGACAGGGAGAGGCAGATACGCAGTATTTT
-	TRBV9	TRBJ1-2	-	CASSVGQNYGYTF	TGTGCCAGCAGCGTAGGACAGAACTATGGCTACACCTTC
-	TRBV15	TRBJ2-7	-	CATSETGYEQYF	TGTGCCACCAGCGAAACAGGATACGAGCAGTACTTC
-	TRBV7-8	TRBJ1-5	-	CASSFSGTIINQPQHF	TGTGCCAGCAGCTTTTCCGGGACAATAATAAATCAGCCCCAGCATTTT
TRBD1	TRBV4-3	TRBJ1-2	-	CASSQGGQGAIYGYTF	TGCGCCAGCAGCCAAGGGGGACAGGGGGCTATCTATGGCTACACCTTC
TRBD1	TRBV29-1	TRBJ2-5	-	CSVAGTETMETQYF	TGCAGCGTTGCCGGGACAGAGACCATGGAGACCCAGTACTTC
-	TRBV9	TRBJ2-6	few	CASSALLGASGANVLTF	TGTGCCAGCAGCGCGCTCCTCGGGGCCTCTGGGGCCAACGTCCTGACTTTC
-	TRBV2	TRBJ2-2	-	CASREDSNTGELFF	TGTGCCAGCAGAGAGGACAGTAACACCGGGGAGCTGTTTTTT
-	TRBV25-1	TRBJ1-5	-	CASRGQGNQPQHF	TGTGCCAGCAGGGGCCAGGGTAATCAGCCCCAGCATTTT
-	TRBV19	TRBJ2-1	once	CASSRGTNYNEQFF	TGTGCCAGTTCGAGGGGGACGAATTACAATGAGCAGTTCTTC
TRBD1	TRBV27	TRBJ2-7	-	CASSLSGQGPYYEQYF	TGTGCCAGCAGTTTATCGGGACAGGGACCTTACTACGAGCAGTACTTC
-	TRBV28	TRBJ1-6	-	CASRRQDSPLHF	TGTGCCAGCAGAAGACAGGATTCACCCCTCCACTTT
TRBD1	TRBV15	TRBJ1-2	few	CATSTGQGGYGYTF	TGTGCCACCAGCACCGGACAGGGAGGCTATGGCTACACCTTC